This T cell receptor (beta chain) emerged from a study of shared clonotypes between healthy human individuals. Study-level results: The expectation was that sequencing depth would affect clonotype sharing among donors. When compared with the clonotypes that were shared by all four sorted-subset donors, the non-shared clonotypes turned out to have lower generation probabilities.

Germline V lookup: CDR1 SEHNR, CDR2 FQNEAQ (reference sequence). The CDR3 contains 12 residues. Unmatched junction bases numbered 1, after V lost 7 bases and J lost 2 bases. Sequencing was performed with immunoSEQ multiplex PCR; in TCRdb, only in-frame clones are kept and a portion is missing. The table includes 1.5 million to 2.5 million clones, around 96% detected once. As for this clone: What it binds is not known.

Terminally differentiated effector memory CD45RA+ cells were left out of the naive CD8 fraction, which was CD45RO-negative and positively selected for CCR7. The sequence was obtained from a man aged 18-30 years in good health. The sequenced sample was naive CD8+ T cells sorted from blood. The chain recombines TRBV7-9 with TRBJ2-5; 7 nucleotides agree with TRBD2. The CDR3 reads CASMGLQETQYF. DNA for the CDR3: TGTGCCAGCATGGGACTACAAGAGACCCAGTACTTC.